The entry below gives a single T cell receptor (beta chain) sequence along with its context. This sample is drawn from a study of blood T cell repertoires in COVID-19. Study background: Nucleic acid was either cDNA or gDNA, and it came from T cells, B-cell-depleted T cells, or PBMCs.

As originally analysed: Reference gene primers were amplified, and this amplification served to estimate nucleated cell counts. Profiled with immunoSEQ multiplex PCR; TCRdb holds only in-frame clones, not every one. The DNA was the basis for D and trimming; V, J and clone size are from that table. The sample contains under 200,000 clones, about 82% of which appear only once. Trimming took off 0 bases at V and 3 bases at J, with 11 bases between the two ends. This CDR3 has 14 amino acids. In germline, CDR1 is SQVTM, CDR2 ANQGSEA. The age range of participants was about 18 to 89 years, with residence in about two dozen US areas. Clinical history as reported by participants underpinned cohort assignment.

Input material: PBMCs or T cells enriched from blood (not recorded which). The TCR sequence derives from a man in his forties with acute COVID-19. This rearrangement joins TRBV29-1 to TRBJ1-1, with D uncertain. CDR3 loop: CSVEDKNSHTEAFF. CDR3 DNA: TGCAGCGTTGAAGATAAAAACAGCCACACTGAAGCTTTCTTT.